A selection of T cell receptor beta chains follows, all from one sample in a study of liver allograft versus peripheral blood T cells. TCRdb processed the reads anew with MiXCR; each CDR3 protein has one entry. The sample has around 16,000 distinct CDR3 sequences, roughly a fifth seen once. These receptors originate from a human patient who had a liver transplant. Part of the T cell pool may stem from the graft donor. The CDR3 runs from the conserved cysteine through the conserved F or W. A D gene is named only where the DNA matches it firmly. Clone size is not always given. Where it is, it says once, few, many or a class for expanded clones.

D	V	size	J	DNA	CDR3
NA	TRBV19	NA	TRBJ2-1	TGTGCCAGTAGTATTTACAGGGTCTCCTACAATGAGCAGTTCTTC	CASSIYRVSYNEQFF
TRBD2	TRBV19	many	TRBJ2-5	TGTGCCAGTAGTATAGCAACTAGCGGGGGCCAAGAGACCCAGTACTTC	CASSIATSGGQETQYF
TRBD1	TRBV19	many	TRBJ1-2	TGTGCCAGTACCCCTTGGGACAGGGGGGCCTATGGCTACACCTTC	CASTPWDRGAYGYTF
NA	TRBV11-1	NA	TRBJ2-1	TGTGCCAGCAGCTTTGGCCCCGGGAGTTACAGTGAGCAGTTCTTC	CASSFGPGSYSEQFF
NA	TRBV11-1	NA	TRBJ2-5	TGTGCCAGCAGCCACCCAGGGTCAGAGACCCAGTACTTC	CASSHPGSETQYF
TRBD1	TRBV28	many	TRBJ1-2	TGTGCCAGCAGACTAGGACAGGTCTATGGCTACACCTTC	CASRLGQVYGYTF
TRBD2	TRBV28	NA	TRBJ2-7	TGTGCCAGCAGCGCGGGGGGCGCGTTCGAGCAGTACTTC	CASSAGGAFEQYF
NA	TRBV7-9	NA	TRBJ1-4	TGTGCCAGTGGGGGGTGGTTGAATGAAAAACTGTTTTTT	CASGGWLNEKLFF
NA	TRBV24-1	many	TRBJ2-5	TGTGCCACCAGTGATTTGGTCGGGGGCGACGAGACCCAGTACTTC	CATSDLVGGDETQYF
NA	TRBV7-2	NA	TRBJ2-7	TGTGCCAGCAGCCCCCCGAACGCCTACGAGCAGTACTTC	CASSPPNAYEQYF
NA	TRBV6-5	many	TRBJ1-3	TGTGCCAGCAGCCAGGCTGGGATTGGAAACACCATATATTTT	CASSQAGIGNTIYF
TRBD1	TRBV28	NA	TRBJ2-2	TGTGCCAGCACTAAGGGGGCGAATACCGGGGAGCTGTTTTTT	CASTKGANTGELFF
TRBD1	TRBV5-4	medium-sized	TRBJ2-2	TGTGCCAGCAGCTTGGAGGCAGGGGGCAACACCGGGGAGCTGTTTTTT	CASSLEAGGNTGELFF
NA	TRBV19	few	TRBJ1-5	TGTGCCAGTAGCCCACAGGGATTCAATCAGCCCCAGCATTTT	CASSPQGFNQPQHF
NA	TRBV28	NA	TRBJ2-3	TGTGCCAGCAGTTACGAGGGTATAGGAGATACGCAGTATTTT	CASSYEGIGDTQYF
NA	TRBV12-3/TRBV12-4	NA	TRBJ2-2	TGTGCCAGCAGACAGGGGGACTATTTCGGAACCGGGGAGCTGTTTTTT	CASRQGDYFGTGELFF
TRBD2	TRBV12-3/TRBV12-4	NA	TRBJ2-2	TGTGCCAGCAGTTTCGCGGGGGGCTTTAGAACCGGGGAGCTGTTTTTT	CASSFAGGFRTGELFF
NA	TRBV15	medium-sized	TRBJ2-3	TGTGCCACCAGCAGAGATCTGGGGAGGGATACGCAGTATTTT	CATSRDLGRDTQYF
NA	TRBV10-3	many	TRBJ1-2	TGTGCCATCAGTGAGTCAGGAGGGGGCTATGGCTACACCTTC	CAISESGGGYGYTF
NA	TRBV19	many	TRBJ1-6	TGTGCCAGTAGTATAACGGGGAAGGAGTCACCCCTCCACTTT	CASSITGKESPLHF
TRBD2	TRBV20-1	NA	TRBJ2-5	TGCAGTGCTAGGACTAGCGGGGGGGTACAGACCCAGTACTTC	CSARTSGGVQTQYF
NA	TRBV27	many	TRBJ1-1	TGTGCCAGCAGTTCGAATCGTGATTCGACTGAAGCTTTCTTT	CASSSNRDSTEAFF
NA	TRBV29-1	medium-sized	TRBJ2-7	TGCAGCGTTGAACAGGGGGGCTCCTACGAGCAGTACTTC	CSVEQGGSYEQYF
TRBD2	TRBV5-6	medium-sized	TRBJ2-2	TGTGCCAGCAGCCATTTCGGGGGGGGCATCAGGGAGCTGTTTTTT	CASSHFGGGIRELFF
NA	TRBV5-4	NA	TRBJ2-7	TGTGCCAGCAGCTCCGCCGGGCAGGGAGCCTACGAGCAGTACTTC	CASSSAGQGAYEQYF